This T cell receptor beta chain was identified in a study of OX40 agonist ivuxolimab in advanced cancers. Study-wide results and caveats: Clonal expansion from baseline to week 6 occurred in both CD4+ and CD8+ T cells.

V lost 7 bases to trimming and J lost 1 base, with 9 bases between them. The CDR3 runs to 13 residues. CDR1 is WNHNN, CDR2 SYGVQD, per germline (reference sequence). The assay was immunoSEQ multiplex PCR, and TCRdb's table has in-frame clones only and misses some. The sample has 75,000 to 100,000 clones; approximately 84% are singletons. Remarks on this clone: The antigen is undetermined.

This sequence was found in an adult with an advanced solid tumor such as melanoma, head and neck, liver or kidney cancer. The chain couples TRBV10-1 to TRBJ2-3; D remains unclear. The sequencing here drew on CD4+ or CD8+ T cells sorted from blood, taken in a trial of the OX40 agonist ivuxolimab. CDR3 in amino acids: CASTQDGTDTQYF. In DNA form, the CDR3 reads TGCGCCAGCACGCAGGACGGCACAGATACGCAGTATTTT.